Included here is one T cell receptor (beta chain) sequence, with context. No antigen is known for it. These data come from a study of a mutant IDH1 vaccine in newly diagnosed glioma. Overall study: In weeks 1, 3, 5, 7, 11, 15, 19 and 23, patients were immunized, eight times in all. In some groups vaccination began 4-6 weeks post-radiotherapy; others received it with temozolomide. Treated patients had a mean age of around 40 years and a sex split that was approximately 62% male and 37.5% female.

V was pared by 1 base and J by 2 bases, with 10 bases between. Germline CDR1 LNHDA, CDR2 SQIVND (reference sequence). The CDR3 totals 15 residues. Assay: immunoSEQ multiplex PCR; the TCRdb copy retains only in-frame clones and omits some. The sample lists about 64,000 clones; 65% to 85% were seen once. Time point indicated: week 11, during vaccination. The vaccine gave 300 ug of a 20-mer mutant IDH1 peptide subcutaneously per dose. This receptor was identified in a woman aged 50 to 60 with glioma. Specimen: PBMCs, collected from a glioma patient whose treatment included an IDH1 peptide vaccine. J is TRBJ2-3 and V is TRBV19, with D tentatively TRBD1 (6 bases). CDR3 sequence (DNA): TGTGCCAGTAGTATAGGGCAGGGGTACACAGATACGCAGTATTTT. Its translation: CASSIGQGYTDTQYF.